This entry lists 12 T cell receptor beta chains sequenced from one sample in a study of blood T cell repertoires in COVID-19. Sequencing used immunoSEQ multiplex PCR; TCRdb keeps in-frame clones, though not all of them. The sample includes 250,000 to 300,000 clones, 81% seen only once; the top ten take about 3.2%. Sequences were obtained from peripheral blood. The receptors stem from a woman aged 55-70 years with active or convalescent COVID-19.

The genes are TRBV7-6 and TRBJ2-1; 7 nucleotides align to TRBD1. Germline V CDR1 and CDR2: SGHVS, FNYEAQ. The CDR3 loop spans 16 amino acids. The junction had 9 bases not matched to a gene; V was cut back by 0 bases and J by 7 bases. The CDR3 reads CASSLATRDRANEQFF. The CDR3 DNA follows: TGTGCCAGCAGCTTAGCGACAAGAGACAGGGCAAATGAGCAGTTCTTC.

V and J are TRBV27 and TRBJ2-2; the D gene is possibly TRBD2 (5 bases). The CDR3 is 14 amino acids. The germline gives CDR1 MNHEY, CDR2 SMNVEV (reference sequence). The V end was cut by 3 bases, the J end by 1 base, with 6 bases between. This CDR3 is CASSFAGNTGELFF. The CDR3 coding sequence is TGTGCCAGCAGTTTCGCGGGGAACACCGGGGAGCTGTTTTTT.

This chain links TRBV11-3 with TRBJ2-2, with 7 nucleotides matching TRBD2. This CDR3 is 15 amino acids long. J was trimmed by 4 bases and V by 6 bases; bases with no gene match: 8. Looked up from germline, CDR1 is SGHNT and CDR2 is YENEEA. As DNA, the CDR3 is TGTGCCAGCAGTCTAGGGAGGGTGGGCACCGGGGAGCTGTTTTTT. Protein product: CASSLGRVGTGELFF.

The V gene is TRBV5-6, the J gene TRBJ1-1; TRBD1 might be the D (5 bases). The germline CDR1 and CDR2 sequences are SGHDT and YYEEEE. V dropped 7 bases and J dropped 4 bases, with 11 bases sitting between them. This CDR3 comprises 12 residues. The chain's CDR3 is CASETGLTEAFF. CDR3 sequence (DNA): TGTGCCAGCGAGACGGGACTCACTGAAGCTTTCTTT.

The chain couples TRBV3-1 (or the pseudogene TRBV3-2) to TRBJ1-1; the match to TRBD1 covers 9 bases. This CDR3 has 15 amino acids. The V and J ends lost 6 bases and 1 base, in that order; junction bases with no gene match: 6. Germline values: CDR1 LGHDT, CDR2 YNNKEL (reference sequence). The CDR3 sequence is CASRQDRGRNTEAFF. For the CDR3, the DNA is TGTGCCAGCAGACAGGACAGGGGTCGGAACACTGAAGCTTTCTTT.

This clone was recorded once. The rearrangement links TRBV6-6 to TRBJ1-1, with a possible D match to TRBD1 (5 bases). The germline V gene encodes CDR1 MNHNY and CDR2 SVGAGI (reference sequence). The CDR3 consists of 13 residues. The germline V and J ends were trimmed by 6 bases and 2 bases, with 10 bases remaining between them. The CDR3 nucleotides are TGTGCCAGCAGCCTCGACAGTAACACTGAAGCTTTCTTT. Translation: CASSLDSNTEAFF.

This rearrangement joins TRBV10-3 to TRBJ2-1; 9 bases align to TRBD2. CDR3 length: 14 amino acids. J lost 7 bases, V lost 6 bases, and 7 bases had no gene match. CDR1 ENHRY and CDR2 SYGVKD come from the germline V gene. The CDR3 is CAIRERGAGNEQFF. The CDR3 DNA reads TGTGCCATCAGGGAGCGGGGGGCTGGGAATGAGCAGTTCTTC.

CDR3: CASSPPKGASGNTIYF. The CDR3 nucleotides are TGTGCCAGCTCACCACCGAAAGGGGCCTCTGGAAACACCATATATTTT. This chain connects TRBV18 to TRBJ1-3; TRBD1 might be the D (5 bases). The CDR3 runs to 16 residues. Germline lookup yields CDR1 KGHSH and CDR2 LQKENI. The V end was cut by 0 bases, the J end by 0 bases, with 9 bases between. The variable domain in full, with the rest retrieved from reference TRBV18 and TRBJ1-3, is NAGVMQNPRHLVRRRGQEARLRCSPMKGHSHVYWYRQLPEEGLKFMVYLQKENIIDESGMPKERFSAEFPKEGPSILRIQQVVRGDSAAYFCASSPPKGASGNTIYFGEGSWLTVV.

This clone showed up just once. The chain carries TRBV2 and TRBJ1-6; 9 positions agree with TRBD1. The J segment lost 13 bases and the V segment lost 2 bases, leaving 9 bases of the junction unmatched. The germline gives CDR1 SNHLY, CDR2 FYNNEI. The length of the CDR3 is 15 residues. The CDR3 region has the DNA TGTGCCAGCAGTGAAATGACAGGGGGTGCACGGCCCCTCCACTTT. Its protein is CASSEMTGGARPLHF.

V and J are TRBV3-1 (or the pseudogene TRBV3-2) and TRBJ1-2; no clear D gene. V was cut by 1 base and J by 8 bases, with 17 bases left in between. The germline V gene encodes CDR1 LGHDT and CDR2 YNNKEL (reference sequence). The CDR3 consists of 15 residues. The CDR3 DNA reads as TGTGCCAGCAGCCAAGGGTTCGCAGCGTATGAGGGCTACACCTTC. It specifies CASSQGFAAYEGYTF.

In DNA form, the CDR3 reads TGTGCCAGCAGCCTACAGGGGGCGCGAACTGAAGCTTTCTTT. Protein product: CASSLQGARTEAFF. The chain uses TRBV6-5 and TRBJ1-1; TRBD1 matches at 9 bases. This CDR3 region has 14 residues. V dropped 6 bases and J dropped 5; count of bases not matched to a gene: 7. Germline CDR1 and CDR2: MNHEY and SVGAGI.

Regarding this clone: An end of the junction does not agree with germline; a read error may underlie this. J is TRBJ1-4 and V is TRBV3-1 (or the pseudogene TRBV3-2), with 7 bases matching TRBD1. The CDR3 runs 13 residues. Per the germline V gene, CDR1 is LGHDT and CDR2 is YNNKEL (reference sequence). Here the CDR3 DNA reads TGTGCCAGCAGCCAAGGAGACAGGGAGAAAATAGGGTTT. Its translation is CASSQGDREKIGF.